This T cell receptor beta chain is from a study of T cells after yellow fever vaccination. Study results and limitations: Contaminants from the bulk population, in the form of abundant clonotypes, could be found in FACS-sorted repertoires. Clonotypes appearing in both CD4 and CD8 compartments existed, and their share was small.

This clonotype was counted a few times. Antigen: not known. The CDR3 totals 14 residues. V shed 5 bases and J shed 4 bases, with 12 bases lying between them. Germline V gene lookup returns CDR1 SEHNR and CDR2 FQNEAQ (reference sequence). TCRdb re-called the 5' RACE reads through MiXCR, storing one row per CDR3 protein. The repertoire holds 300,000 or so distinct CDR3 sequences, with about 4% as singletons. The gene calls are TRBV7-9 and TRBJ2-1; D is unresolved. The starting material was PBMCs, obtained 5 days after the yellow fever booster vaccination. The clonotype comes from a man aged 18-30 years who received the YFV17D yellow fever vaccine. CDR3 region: CASSLGIRYNEQFF. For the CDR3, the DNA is TGTGCCAGCAGCCTAGGTATCCGATACAATGAGCAGTTCTTC.